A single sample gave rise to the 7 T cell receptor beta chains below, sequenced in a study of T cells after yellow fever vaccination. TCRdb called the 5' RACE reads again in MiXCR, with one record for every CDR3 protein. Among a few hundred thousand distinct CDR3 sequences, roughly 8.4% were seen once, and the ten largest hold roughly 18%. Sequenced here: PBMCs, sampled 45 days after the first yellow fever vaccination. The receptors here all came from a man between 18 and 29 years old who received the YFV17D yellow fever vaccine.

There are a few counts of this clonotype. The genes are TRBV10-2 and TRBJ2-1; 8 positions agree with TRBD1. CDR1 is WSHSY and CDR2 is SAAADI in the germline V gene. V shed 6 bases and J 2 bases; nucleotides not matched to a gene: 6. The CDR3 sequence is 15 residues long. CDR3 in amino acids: CASRGAGGPYNEQFF. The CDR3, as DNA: TGCGCCAGCAGGGGAGCAGGGGGCCCCTACAATGAGCAGTTCTTC.

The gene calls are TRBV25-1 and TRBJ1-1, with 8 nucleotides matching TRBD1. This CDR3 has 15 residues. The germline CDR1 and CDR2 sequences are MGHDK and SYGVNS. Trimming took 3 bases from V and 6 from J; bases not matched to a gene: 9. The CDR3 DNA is TGTGCCAGCAGTGACCAAGGACAGGGAGGCCCTGAAGCTTTCTTT. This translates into CASSDQGQGGPEAFF.

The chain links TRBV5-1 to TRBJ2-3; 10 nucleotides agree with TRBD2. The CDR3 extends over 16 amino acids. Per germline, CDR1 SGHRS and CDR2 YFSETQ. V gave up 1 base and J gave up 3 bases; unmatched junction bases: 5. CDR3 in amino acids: CASSLRPSGGTDTQYF. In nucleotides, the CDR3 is TGCGCCAGCAGCTTGAGGCCTAGCGGGGGTACAGATACGCAGTATTTT.

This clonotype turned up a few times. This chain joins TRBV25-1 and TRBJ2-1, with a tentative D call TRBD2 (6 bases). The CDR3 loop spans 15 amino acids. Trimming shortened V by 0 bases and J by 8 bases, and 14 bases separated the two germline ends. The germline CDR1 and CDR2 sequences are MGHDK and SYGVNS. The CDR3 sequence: CASSEYGERRDEQFF. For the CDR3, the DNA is TGTGCCAGCAGTGAATATGGTGAGCGGAGGGATGAGCAGTTCTTC.

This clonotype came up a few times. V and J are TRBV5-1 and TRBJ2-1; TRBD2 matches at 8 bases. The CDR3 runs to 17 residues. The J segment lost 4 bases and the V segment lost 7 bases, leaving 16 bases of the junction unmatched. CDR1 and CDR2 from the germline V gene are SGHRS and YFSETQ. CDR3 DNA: TGCGCCAGCGGGGATTGGCGGGGGGAGAGTTTGTACAATGAGCAGTTCTTC. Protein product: CASGDWRGESLYNEQFF.

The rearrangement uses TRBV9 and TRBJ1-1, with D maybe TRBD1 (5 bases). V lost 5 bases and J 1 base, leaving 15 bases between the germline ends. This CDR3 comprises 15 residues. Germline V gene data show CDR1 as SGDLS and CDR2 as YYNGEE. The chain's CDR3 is CASRSLGTGNTEAFF. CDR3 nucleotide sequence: TGTGCCAGCAGGTCTTTGGGAACAGGGAACACTGAAGCTTTCTTT.

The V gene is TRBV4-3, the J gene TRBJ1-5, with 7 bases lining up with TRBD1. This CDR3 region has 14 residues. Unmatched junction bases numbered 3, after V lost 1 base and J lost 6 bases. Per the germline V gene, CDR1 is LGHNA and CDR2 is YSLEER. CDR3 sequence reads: CASSQVTGAQPQHF. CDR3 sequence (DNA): TGCGCCAGCAGCCAAGTCACAGGGGCTCAGCCCCAGCATTTT.